This note documents a single TCR beta chain sequence. Preparation of the TCRbeta library was carried out with unique molecular identifiers. MiXCR, run by TCRdb on the PCR reads, gives a single entry per CDR3 protein. The sample includes about 540,000 distinct CDR3 sequences, around 20% of them seen just once. The sample belongs to a study of T-cell reconstitution after alpha-beta-depleted transplantation in children. Germline V gene lookup returns CDR1 SQVTM and CDR2 ANQGSEA. CDR3 length equals 12 residues. V was cut by 1 base and J by 2 bases, with 5 bases left in between. This specimen consisted of PBMCs from the stem cell graft donor, obtained from the stem cell graft. This clonotype originated in a human donor who donated a stem cell graft to a child with acute lymphoblastic leukemia. The chain links TRBV29-1 to TRBJ1-2; D call uncertain. This CDR3 is CSVEGLNYGYTF. CDR3 nucleotides: TGCAGCGTTGAAGGTCTAAACTATGGCTACACCTTC.